The 5 T cell receptor beta chains given below trace back to one sample, sequenced in a study of identifying expanded T cells in peripheral blood. Using immunoSEQ multiplex PCR, the repertoire was profiled, and TCRdb retains in-frame clones only, with some absent. The data hold about 94,000 clones, with nearly 90% observed a single time. The sequenced sample consisted of blood. The receptors were gathered from a person aged 18-70 years in good health.

CDR3 sequence (DNA): TGTGCCAGCAGCCCCCCTGGGTACGAGCAGTACTTC. Amino acids: CASSPPGYEQYF. V usage is TRBV2 and J usage is TRBJ2-7; D unresolved. The CDR3 runs to 12 residues. Germline-derived CDR1 and CDR2 are SNHLY and FYNNEI. V lost 6 bases, J lost 4 bases, and 10 bases lay in between.

This clone was detected once. V is TRBV27 and J is TRBJ2-7; 9 bases are shared with TRBD1. Germline V gene lookup returns CDR1 MNHEY and CDR2 SMNVEV (reference sequence). Trimming at V came to 3 bases and at J to 3 bases, leaving 9 bases not matched to a gene. The CDR3 contains 16 residues. Here the CDR3 reads CASSFRTGEPYYEQYF. Written as DNA, the CDR3 is TGTGCCAGCAGTTTCCGGACAGGGGAGCCCTACTACGAGCAGTACTTC.

This rearrangement joins TRBV4-1 to TRBJ2-1, with D perhaps TRBD2 (6 bases). Trimming removed 4 bases at V and 1 base at J, with 20 bases between. This CDR3 contains 18 residues. In germline, CDR1 is MGHRA, CDR2 YSYEKL. In DNA form, the CDR3 reads TGCGCCAGCAGCCTACTTATCCCCCGCGGGAAGTCCTACAATGAGCAGTTCTTC. Protein: CASSLLIPRGKSYNEQFF.

The V call is TRBV19, the J call TRBJ2-2; no reliable D call. This CDR3 has 17 residues. Trimming cost V 8 bases and J 1 base, with 20 bases left between them. The V gene's germline CDR1 is LNHDA and CDR2 SQIVND (reference sequence). The CDR3 region has the DNA TGTGCCAGTCGTGACCGTCGACGGAATCTGAACACCGGGGAGCTGTTTTTT. Translation gives CASRDRRRNLNTGELFF. The whole variable domain, remainder taken from reference TRBV19 and TRBJ2-2, is DGGITQSPKYLFRKEGQNVTLSCEQNLNHDAMYWYRQDPGQGLRLIYYSQIVNDFQKGDIAEGYSVSREKKESFPLTVTSAQKNPTAFYLCASRDRRRNLNTGELFFGEGSRLTVL.

This clone was observed once. The chain employs TRBV7-9 and TRBJ2-7; 13 positions agree with TRBD2. In germline, CDR1 is SEHNR, CDR2 FQNEAQ (reference sequence). The V and J ends lost 5 bases and 5 bases, in that order; junction bases with no gene match: 9. The CDR3 has 16 amino acids. As DNA, the CDR3 is TGTGCCAGCAGCCGAACAGGACTAGCGGGAGCCCACGAGCAGTACTTC. It codes for CASSRTGLAGAHEQYF. Combining the CDR3 with reference TRBV7-9 and TRBJ2-7 gives the whole variable domain DTGVSQNPRHKITKRGQNVTFRCDPISEHNRLYWYRQTLGQGPEFLTYFQNEAQLEKSRLLSDRFSAERPKGSFSTLEIQRTEQGDSAMYLCASSRTGLAGAHEQYFGPGTRLTVT.